These T cell receptor beta chains were read from a single sample in a study of T cells in Graves' hyperthyroidism and ophthalmopathy. TCRdb re-analysed the multiplex PCR reads in MiXCR, keeping a single row per CDR3 protein. The sample lists approximately 270,000 distinct CDR3 sequences, approximately 14% occurring once. The specimen sequenced was blood. The source of these receptors is a woman aged 40 to 50 with Graves' hyperthyroidism that later progressed to Graves' ophthalmopathy. The conserved cysteine and the conserved F or W are not part of the CDR3 here. D genes are given only for firm matches.

len,v_gene,d_gene,CDR3aa
12,TRBV30,TRBD1,AWSGLDRGSVQY
17,TRBV5-6,TRBD1,ASSFTAGQGEGRGETQY
15,TRBV6-1,TRBD2,ASRRLAGVSSSYEQY
14,TRBV15,.,ATSRGGLDRTDTQY
12,TRBV28,.,ASSPPRGKETQY
16,TRBV5-5,TRBD1,ASSLVGTGGSNNYGYT
13,TRBV20-1,.,SARDGFSGANVLT
14,TRBV28,TRBD1,ASSFGGTGGHYEQY
13,TRBV10-3,.,AISDSTGHNSPLH
17,TRBV3-1,.,ASSPGRSRDSPRYNEQF
11,TRBV30,TRBD2,AWTAGRDYEQY
12,TRBV27,TRBD2,ASSLQREYNEQF
11,TRBV20-1,.,SAIPGQNTEAF
10,TRBV20-1,.,SARDSFYEQY